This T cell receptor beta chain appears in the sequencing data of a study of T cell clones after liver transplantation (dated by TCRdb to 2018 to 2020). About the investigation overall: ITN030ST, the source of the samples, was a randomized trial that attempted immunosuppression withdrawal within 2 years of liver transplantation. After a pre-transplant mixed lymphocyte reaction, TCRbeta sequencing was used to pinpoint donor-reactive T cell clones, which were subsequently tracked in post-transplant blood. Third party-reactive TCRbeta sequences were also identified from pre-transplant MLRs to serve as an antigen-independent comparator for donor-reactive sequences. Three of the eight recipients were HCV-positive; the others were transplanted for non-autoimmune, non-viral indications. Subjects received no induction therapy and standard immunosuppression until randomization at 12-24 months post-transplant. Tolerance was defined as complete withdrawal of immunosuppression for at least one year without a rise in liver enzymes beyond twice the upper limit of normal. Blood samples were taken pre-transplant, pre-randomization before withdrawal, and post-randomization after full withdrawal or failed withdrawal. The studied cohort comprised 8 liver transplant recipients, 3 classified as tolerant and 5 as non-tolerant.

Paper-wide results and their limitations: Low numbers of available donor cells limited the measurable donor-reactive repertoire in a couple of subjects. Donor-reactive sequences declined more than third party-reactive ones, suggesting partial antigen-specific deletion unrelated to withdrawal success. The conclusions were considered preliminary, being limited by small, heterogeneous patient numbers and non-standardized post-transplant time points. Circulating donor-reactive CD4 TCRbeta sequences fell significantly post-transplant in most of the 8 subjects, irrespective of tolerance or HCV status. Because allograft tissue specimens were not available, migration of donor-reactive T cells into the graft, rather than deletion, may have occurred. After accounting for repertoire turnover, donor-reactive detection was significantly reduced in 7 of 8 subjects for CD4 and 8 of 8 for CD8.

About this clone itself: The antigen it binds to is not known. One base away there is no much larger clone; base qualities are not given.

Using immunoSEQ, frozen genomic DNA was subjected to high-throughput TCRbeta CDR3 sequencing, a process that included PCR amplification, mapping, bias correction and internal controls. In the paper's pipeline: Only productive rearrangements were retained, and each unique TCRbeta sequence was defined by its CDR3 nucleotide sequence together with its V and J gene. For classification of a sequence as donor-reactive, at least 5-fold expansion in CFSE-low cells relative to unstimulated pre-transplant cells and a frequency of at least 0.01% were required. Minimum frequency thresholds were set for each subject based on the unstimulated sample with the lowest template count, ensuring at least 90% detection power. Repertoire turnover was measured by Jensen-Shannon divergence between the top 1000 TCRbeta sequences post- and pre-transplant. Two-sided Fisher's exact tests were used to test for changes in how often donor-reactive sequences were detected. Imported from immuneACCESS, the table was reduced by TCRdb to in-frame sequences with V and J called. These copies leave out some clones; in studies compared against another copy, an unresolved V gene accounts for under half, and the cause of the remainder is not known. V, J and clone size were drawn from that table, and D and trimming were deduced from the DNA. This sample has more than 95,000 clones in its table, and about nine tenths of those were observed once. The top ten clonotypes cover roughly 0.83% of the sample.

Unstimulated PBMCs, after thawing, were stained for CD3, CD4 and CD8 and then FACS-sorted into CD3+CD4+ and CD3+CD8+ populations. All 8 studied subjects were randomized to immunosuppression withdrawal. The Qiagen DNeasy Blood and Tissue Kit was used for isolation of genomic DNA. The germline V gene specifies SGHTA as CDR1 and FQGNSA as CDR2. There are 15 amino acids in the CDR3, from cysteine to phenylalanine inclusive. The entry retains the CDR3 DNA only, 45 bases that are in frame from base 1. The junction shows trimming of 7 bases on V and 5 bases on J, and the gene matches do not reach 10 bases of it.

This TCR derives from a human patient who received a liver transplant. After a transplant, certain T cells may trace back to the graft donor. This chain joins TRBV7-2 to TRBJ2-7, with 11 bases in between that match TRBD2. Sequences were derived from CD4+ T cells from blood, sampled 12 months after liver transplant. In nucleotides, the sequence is TGTGCCAGCACCAAGACTAGCGGGATGGAAAACGAGCAGTACTTC. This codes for CASTKTSGMENEQYF.